The present T cell receptor (beta chain) was sequenced within a study of glioma-infiltrating T cells after dendritic cell vaccination. With 3 bases clipped from V and 5 bases from J, the junction kept 2 bases outside the gene matches. Germline CDR1 and CDR2: SGHRS and YFSETQ. This CDR3 spans 14 amino acids. The immunoSEQ assay amplified TCRB CDR3 from up to roughly 2 ug DNA. Amplification used 60 V beta primers and 13 J beta primers. Profiled with immunoSEQ multiplex PCR; TCRdb holds only in-frame clones, not every one. The sample consists of about 100,000 clones, approximately 80% of them appearing once.

This clonotype originated in a human donor with glioblastoma. The chain combines TRBV5-1 with TRBJ2-2, with 9 positions matching TRBD1. Sequencing used blood, obtained before dendritic cell vaccination. CDR3 sequence (DNA): TGCGCCAGCAGCTGGGGACAGGGAACCGGGGAGCTGTTTTTT. This gives the protein CASSWGQGTGELFF.